This paragraph reports one TCR beta chain. Its antigen is currently unknown. This specimen belongs to a study of beta chain features in type 1 diabetes. Study information: Investigators examined approximately 100,000,000 sorted cells across all samples.

This CDR3 is 13 amino acids long. V was cut by 3 bases and J by 2 bases, with 11 bases left in between. Germline V lookup: CDR1 GTSNPN, CDR2 SVGIG (reference sequence). By way of CD45RO/CCR7/CD25/CD127/CD95/CD27, the CD4+ regulatory, stem cell-like memory, central memory and naive cells were sorted. Study-level findings and limits: Still unanswered here is whether HLA type influences TCRB rearrangement.

Of the isolated RNA, all was reverse transcribed, and so the sequenced material was expressed TCRB transcripts. Average reads for naive, central memory and regulatory T cell samples were about 3.6 million. Profiling relied on immunoSEQ multiplex PCR, and the TCRdb table lists in-frame clones only, not all of them. The table lists under 300,000 clones, about 8.5% of them singletons, with more than 1% in the top ten. The source of this sequence is a woman between 18 and 30 years old in good health. The sample consisted of central memory CD4+ T cells from blood. The J gene is TRBJ2-7, the V gene TRBV30; no firm D call. This CDR3 reads CAWRLSGTYEQYF. CDR3 bases: TGTGCCTGGAGACTCTCGGGTACCTACGAGCAGTACTTC.